Detailed here is one T cell receptor (beta chain). Its antigen remains unknown. Other DNA sequences within the sample encode an identical CDR3. This entry belongs to a study of graft-versus-host responses after intestinal transplantation. Data came from immunoSEQ multiplex PCR; TCRdb stores just in-frame clones and leaves some out. The profile shows tens of thousands of clones, approximately 84% of them singletons. V was clipped by 5 bases and J by 2 bases; unmatched bases: 7. This CDR3 is built from 15 residues. Germline V lookup: CDR1 LGHNT, CDR2 FRNRAP. This clonotype was obtained from a human donor who was the organ donor for an intestinal transplant. J is TRBJ2-5 and V is TRBV12-5; 8 bases agree with TRBD1. The sample was unstimulated CD4+ T cells sorted from spleen or lymph node cells, taken before transplant. CDR3 sequence: CASGLAGGPQETQYF. The CDR3 nucleotides are TGTGCTAGTGGTCTAGCAGGGGGCCCTCAAGAGACCCAGTACTTC. Looking up the rest from reference TRBV12-5 and TRBJ2-5 gives the full variable domain: DARVTQTPRHKVTEMGQEVTMRCQPILGHNTVFWYRQTMMQGLELLAYFRNRAPLDDSGMPKDRFSAEMPDATLATLKIQPSEPRDSAVYFCASGLAGGPQETQYFGPGTRLLVL.